The clone carrying this T cell receptor (beta chain) was found a few times. Its antigen is not known. The CDR3 runs to 14 residues. V was pared by 2 bases and J by 0 bases, with 7 bases between. In the authors' workflow: Each donor had about 95,000 to nearly 550,000 clonotypes. TCRdb used MiXCR to reprocess the 5' RACE reads, holding one entry per CDR3 protein. What appears here as the V and J calls and clone size reflects TCRdb's work, not the paper's. The profile shows roughly 380,000 distinct CDR3 sequences, roughly 27% of them singletons. This sample is part of a study of identical twins' blood T cells. Study information: Roughly 6 alpha and roughly six beta libraries together yielded 50 million to 65 million reads. Study-level points and caveats: Twins reportedly had markedly more similar V usage than unrelated donors, even among out-of-frame TCRbeta clonotypes. Shared environment remains a possible cause of twin similarity.

The sequencing sample was made of PBMCs. The chain uses TRBV12-3 or TRBV12-4 and TRBJ2-5; D unresolved. The TCR sequence derives from a woman aged 18 to 50 in good health. This CDR3 reads CASSLFGNQETQYF. The CDR3 nucleotides read TGTGCCAGCAGTTTATTTGGCAACCAAGAGACCCAGTACTTC.